This T cell receptor (beta chain) was identified in a study of blood T cell repertoires in COVID-19. The CDR3 is 15 amino acids. Per germline, CDR1 LGHDT and CDR2 YNNKEL (reference sequence). The germline V and J ends were trimmed by 1 base and 4 bases, with 11 bases remaining between them. Individuals aged about 18 to 90 years were recruited from 24 US areas. Per the authors' pipeline: Estimates of nucleated cell counts were drawn from the amplification of reference gene primers. TCRdb's table, derived via immunoSEQ multiplex PCR, lists solely in-frame clones and lacks some. V and J calls and clone size are given by that table; D and trimming were obtained from the DNA. This table holds roughly 260,000 clones, 80% to 90% found once.

V usage is TRBV3-1 (or the pseudogene TRBV3-2) and J usage is TRBJ2-1; tentative D call: TRBD1 (5 bases). The sample was PBMCs or T cells enriched from blood (not recorded which). The clonotype originates from a middle-aged woman who had been exposed to COVID-19. The DNA for the CDR3 is TGTGCCAGCAGCCAAGGACAGCATACTTACAATGAGCAGTTCTTC. It yields the protein CASSQGQHTYNEQFF.